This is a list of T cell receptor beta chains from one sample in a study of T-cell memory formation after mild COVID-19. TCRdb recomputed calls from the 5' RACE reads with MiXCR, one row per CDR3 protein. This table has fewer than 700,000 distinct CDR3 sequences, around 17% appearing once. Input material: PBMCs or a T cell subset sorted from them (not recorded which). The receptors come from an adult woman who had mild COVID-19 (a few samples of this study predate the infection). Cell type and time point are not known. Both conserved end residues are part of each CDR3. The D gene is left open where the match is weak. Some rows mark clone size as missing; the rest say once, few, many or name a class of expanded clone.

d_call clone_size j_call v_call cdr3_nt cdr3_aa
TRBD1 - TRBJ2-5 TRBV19 TGTGCCAGTAGTATCGGGACAGGGGTTCAAGAGACCCAGTACTTC CASSIGTGVQETQYF
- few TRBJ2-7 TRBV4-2 TGTGCCAGCAGCCAAGGTTCGACAGTCCCCTCTTCCTACGAGCAGTACTTC CASSQGSTVPSSYEQYF
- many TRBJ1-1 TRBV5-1 TGCGCCAGCAGCTACGACAGGATCAACCTGAACACTGAAGCTTTCTTT CASSYDRINLNTEAFF
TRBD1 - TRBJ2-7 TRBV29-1 TGCAGCGTTGATGGGACAGGAGGATACGAGCAGTACTTC CSVDGTGGYEQYF
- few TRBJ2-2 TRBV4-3 TGCGCCAGCAGCCAAGAGCATGGGGGGGCGAAGACCGGGGAGCTGTTTTTT CASSQEHGGAKTGELFF
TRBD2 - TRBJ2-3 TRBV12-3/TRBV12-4 TGTGCCAGCAGTCAACTAGCGGGGGGGGCAGATACGCAGTATTTT CASSQLAGGADTQYF
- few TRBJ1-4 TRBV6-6 TGTGCCAGCAGTCGACCGGGGCAGGGTCGAAATGAAAAACTGTTTTTT CASSRPGQGRNEKLFF
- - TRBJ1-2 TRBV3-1 TGTGCCAGCAGCCTCCCCGGGACGAAGGAAGGCTACACCTTC CASSLPGTKEGYTF
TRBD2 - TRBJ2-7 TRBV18 TGTGCCAGCTCACCAGCCCCCGGGACTAGCACCGAGCAGTACTTC CASSPAPGTSTEQYF
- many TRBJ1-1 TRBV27 TGTGCCAGCAGACTCAGGGGTAACACTGAAGCTTTCTTT CASRLRGNTEAFF
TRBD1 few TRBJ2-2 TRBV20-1 TGCAGTGCTACCCGTGGGACAGTAAACACCGGGGAGCTGTTTTTT CSATRGTVNTGELFF
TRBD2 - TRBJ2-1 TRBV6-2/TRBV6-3 TGTGCCAGCAGTTACTCCTTTAGCGGGAGGGATGAGCAGTTCTTC CASSYSFSGRDEQFF
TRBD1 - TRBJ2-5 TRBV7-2 TGTGCCAGCAGCTTAGGGGACAGGATCCAAGAGACCCAGTACTTC CASSLGDRIQETQYF
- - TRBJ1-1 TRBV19 TGTGCCAGTAGTCAGTGGGGGGCGAACACTGAAGCTTTCTTT CASSQWGANTEAFF
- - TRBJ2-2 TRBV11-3 TGTGCCAGCAGCCCTCCCCAGGCGACCGGGGAGCTGTTTTTT CASSPPQATGELFF
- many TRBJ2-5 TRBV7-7 TGTGCCAGCAGCCTCGGACTCAGGGAGACCCAGTACTTC CASSLGLRETQYF
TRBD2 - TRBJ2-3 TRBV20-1 TGCAGTGTTCAGACTAGCGGGAGGAGATATACGCAGTATTTT CSVQTSGRRYTQYF
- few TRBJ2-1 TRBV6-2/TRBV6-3 TGTGCCAGCAGTTCAAGCGGTATATCCTACAATGAGCAGTTCTTC CASSSSGISYNEQFF
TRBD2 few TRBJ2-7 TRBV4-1 TGCGCCAGCAGCCAAGATTGGGGGGGAGGGCAGTACTTC CASSQDWGGGQYF
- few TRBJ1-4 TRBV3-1 TGTGCCAGCAGCCAAGCTGAGGAGGAGGGTAATGAAAAACTGTTTTTT CASSQAEEEGNEKLFF
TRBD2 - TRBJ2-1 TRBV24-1 TGTGCCACCAGTGGTTCTAGCGGGACATCCTACAATGAGCAGTTCTTC CATSGSSGTSYNEQFF
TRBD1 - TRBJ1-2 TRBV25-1 TGTGCCAGTGACGGACAGGGAAGTTTAGGTGGCTACACCTTC CASDGQGSLGGYTF
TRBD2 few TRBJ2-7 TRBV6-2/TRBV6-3 TGTGCCAGCAGTCCCGGGACTATGAGCTACGAGCAGTACTTC CASSPGTMSYEQYF
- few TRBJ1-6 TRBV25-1 TGTGCCAGCAGTGAATGGTGGGATTCACCCCTCCACTTT CASSEWWDSPLHF
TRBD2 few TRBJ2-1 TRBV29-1 TGCAGCGTTTCGCCACTAGCGGGAGATTACAATGAGCAGTTCTTC CSVSPLAGDYNEQFF
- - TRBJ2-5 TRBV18 TGTGCCAGCTCACCACGCGCCAGGGAGACCCAGTACTTC CASSPRARETQYF
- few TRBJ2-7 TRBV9 TGTGCCAGCAGCGTAGATTTGGAGCGGGTCGAGCAGTACTTC CASSVDLERVEQYF
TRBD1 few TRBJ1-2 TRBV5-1 TGCGCCAGCAGCTTGGCCGGAAGGACAGGGAGACATGGCTACACCTTC CASSLAGRTGRHGYTF
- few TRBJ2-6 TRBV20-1 TGTGCTACGGGGATCCTTGGGGCCAACGTCCTGACTTTC CATGILGANVLTF
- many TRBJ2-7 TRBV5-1 TGCGCCAGCAGCTTGGATGTCAGCTACGAGCAGTACTTC CASSLDVSYEQYF
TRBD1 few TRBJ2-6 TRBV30 TGTGCCTGGAGGGGACAGGGGATCTCTGGGGCCAACGTCCTGACTTTC CAWRGQGISGANVLTF
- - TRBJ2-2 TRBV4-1 TGCGCCAGCAGCCAAGGTGCCTCGGGGGTCTCCGGGGAGCTGTTTTTT CASSQGASGVSGELFF
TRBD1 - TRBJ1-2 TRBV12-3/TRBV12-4 TGTGCCAGCAGTTTAGAGACCAAGCCCCCGACAGGGTTCTATGGCTACACCTTC CASSLETKPPTGFYGYTF
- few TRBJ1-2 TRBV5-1 TGCGCCAGCAGCCCCAGTATGAGGGAGACTTTTTATGGCTACACCTTC CASSPSMRETFYGYTF
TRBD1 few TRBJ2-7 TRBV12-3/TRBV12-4 TGTGCCAGCAGTTTAGGGCCGGGACAGGGGCCCTACGAGCAGTACTTC CASSLGPGQGPYEQYF
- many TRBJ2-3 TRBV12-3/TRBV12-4 TGTGCCAGCAGTTATAGCACAGATACGCAGTATTTT CASSYSTDTQYF
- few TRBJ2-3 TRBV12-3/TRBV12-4 TGTGCCAGCACCACCTCCAGGCGGGCCTCAGATACGCAGTATTTT CASTTSRRASDTQYF
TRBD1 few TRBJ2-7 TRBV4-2 TGTGCCAGCAGCCAGGCTGGACAGGGGTGGGGCTACGAGCAGTACTTC CASSQAGQGWGYEQYF
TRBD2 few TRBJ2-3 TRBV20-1 TGCAGTGCTAGAGAGCTCCCCGGGACTAGCCTTACTTCCACAGATACGCAGTATTTT CSARELPGTSLTSTDTQYF
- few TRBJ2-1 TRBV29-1 TGCAGCGTTGATTTGCGGCACTCCTACAATGAGCAGTTCTTC CSVDLRHSYNEQFF
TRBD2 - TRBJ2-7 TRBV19 TGTGCCAGTAGTATTTTACTAGCGGGGGAGCAGTACTTC CASSILLAGEQYF
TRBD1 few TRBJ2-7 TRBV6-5 TGTGCCAGCAGCACCGACAGGGTTCGTAACGAGCAGTACTTC CASSTDRVRNEQYF
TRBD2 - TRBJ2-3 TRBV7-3 TGTGCCAGCAGCCAGGGACTAGCGTACGCAGATACGCAGTATTTT CASSQGLAYADTQYF
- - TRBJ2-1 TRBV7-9 TGTGCCAGCAGCTCTACGGACGGAAATGAGCAGTTCTTC CASSSTDGNEQFF
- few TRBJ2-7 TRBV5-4 TGTGCCAGCAGCGGTTACCAGGGGGGCTGGCAGTACTTC CASSGYQGGWQYF
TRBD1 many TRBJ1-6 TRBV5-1 TGCGCCAGCAGCTTGCGGACAGGGGGATTGTCACCCCTCCACTTT CASSLRTGGLSPLHF
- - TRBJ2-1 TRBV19 TGTGCCAGTAGTATCTCGTATGAGCAGTTCTTC CASSISYEQFF
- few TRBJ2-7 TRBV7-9 TGTGCCAGCAGCTTCAGGCCTGGAGAGCAGTACTTC CASSFRPGEQYF
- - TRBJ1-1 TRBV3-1 TGTGCCAGCAGCCTGAGGGGCGCCGTGAAGACTGAAGCTTTCTTT CASSLRGAVKTEAFF
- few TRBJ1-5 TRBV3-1 TGTGCCAGCAGCCGAACCCGGGGTAGCAATCAGCCCCAGCATTTT CASSRTRGSNQPQHF
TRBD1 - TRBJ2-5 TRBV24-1 TGTGCCACCAGTGATCCCGGACAGGGGGTTGGGACCCAGTACTTC CATSDPGQGVGTQYF